This record concerns one T cell receptor beta chain sequence. The antigen remains unidentified. The naive CD8 population came from CD45RO-negative cells selected for CCR7, without terminally differentiated effector memory CD45RA+ cells. These data are taken from a study of shared clonotypes between healthy human individuals. The wider study: For every donor, three CD4 naive, three CD4 memory, two CD8 naive and one CD8 memory plates were used. Study-wide findings and caveats: Around 5.4% of naive CD4 clonotypes were common to four donors. Researchers sampled only blood; tissue repertoires likely differ.

Every subset's genomic DNA went evenly onto several immunoSEQ plates. Assay used: immunoSEQ multiplex PCR; TCRdb lists only in-frame clones, some missing. The sample has 1.5 million to 2.5 million clones; about 95% are singletons. The receptor was isolated from a man younger than 35 in good health. Sequences were obtained from naive CD8+ T cells sorted from blood.

Here the CDR3 reads CASSLRDRLYEQYF. CDR3 sequence (DNA): TGTGCCAGCAGCTTAAGGGACAGACTCTACGAGCAGTACTTC. The chain employs TRBV7-2 and TRBJ2-7, with 7 positions matching TRBD1. Germline V CDR1 and CDR2: SGHTA, FQGNSA. CDR3 length: 14 amino acids. The V gene end was trimmed by 2 bases and the J gene end by 3 bases; junction bases not matched to a gene: 4.